The 30 T cell receptor beta chains below all came from one sample that was sequenced in a study of blood T cell repertoires in COVID-19. TCRdb's table, derived via immunoSEQ multiplex PCR, lists solely in-frame clones and lacks some. Among about 180,000 clones listed, roughly 88% were seen once. Sequenced input: peripheral blood. Receptors originate from a man in his sixties with acute or convalescent COVID-19.

The count of this clone is one. V and J are TRBV5-1 and TRBJ2-7; 7 positions match TRBD2. Per germline, CDR1 SGHRS and CDR2 YFSETQ. This CDR3 is built from 13 residues. V trimming: 7 bases; J trimming: 0 bases; junction bases outside the gene matches: 4. CDR3 nucleotides: TGCGCCAGCCGGGCTAGCGGCTCCTACGAGCAGTACTTC. Translated, it gives CASRASGSYEQYF.

This chain uses TRBV28 with TRBJ2-7; 8 nucleotides line up with TRBD2. CDR1 MDHEN and CDR2 SYDVKM come from the germline V gene. The ends lost 7 bases at V and 4 bases at J; junction bases unmatched: 12. The CDR3 is 15 amino acids. The CDR3 DNA is TGTGCCAGCACCGCCGCCGGGACTAGTGGGTACGAGCAGTACTTC. Encoded protein: CASTAAGTSGYEQYF.

The rearrangement joins TRBV28 to TRBJ1-1; D is possibly TRBD1 (5 bases). The CDR3 sequence is 15 residues long. Germline V lookup: CDR1 MDHEN, CDR2 SYDVKM. With 3 bases removed from V and 1 base from J, the gap between germline ends came to 12 bases. CDR3 loop: CASSFQGVSNTEAFF. CDR3 DNA sequence: TGTGCCAGCAGTTTCCAGGGCGTTTCGAACACTGAAGCTTTCTTT.

V and J are TRBV28 and TRBJ2-1; no definite D call. V was trimmed by 1 base and J by 5 bases, leaving 6 bases between them. Germline V gives CDR1 MDHEN, CDR2 SYDVKM. The CDR3 is made up of 13 amino acids. CDR3 residues: CASSLLRDNEQFF. CDR3 coding DNA: TGTGCCAGCAGTTTATTACGCGACAATGAGCAGTTCTTC.

CDR3 in DNA: TGTGCCAGCAAGTTTGGCAGGGGGGAGTCACCCCTCCACTTT. Protein product: CASKFGRGESPLHF. The chain joins TRBV6-5 to TRBJ1-6, with TRBD1 matching 7 bases. Germline V gene sequence: CDR1 MNHEY, CDR2 SVGAGI. The length of the CDR3 is 14 residues. The junction had 10 bases not matched to a gene; V was cut back by 7 bases and J by 10 bases.

The chain links TRBV19 to TRBJ2-3; 16 bases are shared with TRBD2. V was clipped by 4 bases and J by 5 bases; unmatched bases: 9. CDR3 length: 18 residues. Per germline, CDR1 LNHDA and CDR2 SQIVND (reference sequence). Written as DNA, the CDR3 is TGTGCCAGTAGTACCACCGGGACTAGCGGGAGGGTTGGAGATACGCAGTATTTT. As protein: CASSTTGTSGRVGDTQYF.

The J gene is TRBJ1-4, the V gene TRBV5-5; TRBD1 aligns across 9 bases. Trimming at V came to 4 bases and at J to 3 bases, leaving 10 bases not matched to a gene. Germline lookup yields CDR1 SGHKS and CDR2 YYEKEE (reference sequence). The CDR3 extends over 17 amino acids. The CDR3 region has the DNA TGTGCCAGCAGCCGTGGGACAGGGCAAGGGGCTAATGAAAAACTGTTTTTT. It encodes CASSRGTGQGANEKLFF. Full variable domain (outside the CDR3, taken from reference TRBV5-5 and TRBJ1-4): DAGVTQSPTHLIKTRGQQVTLRCSPISGHKSVSWYQQVLGQGPQFIFQYYEKEERGRGNFPDRFSARQFPNYSSELNVNALLLGDSALYLCASSRGTGQGANEKLFFGSGTQLSVL.

The chain has TRBV6-4 and TRBJ2-1, with 8 positions matching TRBD2. Per germline, CDR1 MRHNA and CDR2 SNTAGT. V lost 3 bases to trimming and J lost 6 bases; unmatched junction nucleotides: 13. This CDR3 contains 17 residues. The CDR3 DNA is TGTGCCAGCAGTGAGGGACCCGGGACTAGTAGGTCCAATGAGCAGTTCTTC. Protein: CASSEGPGTSRSNEQFF.

This clone was detected once. The V and J genes are TRBV7-2 and TRBJ2-1; weak D call: TRBD2 (5 bases). V was shortened by 6 bases and J by 0 bases, with 12 bases between the two germline ends. The CDR3 consists of 15 residues. Germline CDR1 is SGHTA and CDR2 is FQGNSA. The CDR3 here is CASRPTMTSYNEQFF. CDR3 nucleotide sequence: TGTGCCAGCAGGCCGACTATGACCTCCTACAATGAGCAGTTCTTC.

Note on this clone: Other DNA sequences in the same sample also yield this CDR3. V is TRBV18 and J is TRBJ2-7; possibly TRBD1 for D (5 bases). CDR3 length equals 13 residues. The ends were cut back, 1 base at V and 3 bases at J, with 7 bases in the middle. The germline V gene has CDR1 KGHSH and CDR2 LQKENI. Written as DNA, the CDR3 is TGTGCCAGCTCACCACGAGACAGCTACGAGCAGTACTTC. It specifies CASSPRDSYEQYF.

This chain connects TRBV2 to TRBJ2-1; the D gene is possibly TRBD1 (6 bases). Trimming cost V 7 bases and J 3 bases, with 10 bases left between them. Germline values: CDR1 SNHLY, CDR2 FYNNEI. The CDR3 covers 13 residues. The CDR3 loop is CASTLDSYNEQFF. CDR3 DNA sequence: TGTGCCAGCACCTTGGACAGCTACAATGAGCAGTTCTTC.

The chain carries TRBV3-1 (or the pseudogene TRBV3-2) and TRBJ2-5, with a weak D call TRBD2 (5 bases). Trimming removed 5 bases at V and 2 bases at J, with 15 bases between. Germline CDR1 and CDR2: LGHDT and YNNKEL (reference sequence). The CDR3 has 15 residues. This CDR3 reads CASSDLPAAQETQYF. As DNA, the CDR3 is TGTGCCAGCAGCGACTTGCCAGCGGCTCAAGAGACCCAGTACTTC.

There are a few counts of this clone. The rearrangement uses TRBV21-1 and TRBJ2-1; the table names TRBD2, a call not compared with the DNA. TRBV21-1 is a pseudogene locus. This CDR3 has 16 amino acids. The CDR3 here is CASSAPGDLASEEQFF. In DNA, the CDR3 is TGTGCCAGCAGCGCTCCGGGAGACTTGGCCTCGGAGGAGCAGTTCTTC.

The genes are TRBV6-5 and TRBJ2-3; 7 bases map to TRBD2. The CDR3 length is 15 residues. The germline V gene encodes CDR1 MNHEY and CDR2 SVGAGI. V was clipped by 0 bases and J by 4 bases; unmatched bases: 4. CDR3 sequence reads: CASSYSWEGPDTQYF. The CDR3 DNA is TGTGCCAGCAGTTACTCGTGGGAGGGCCCAGATACGCAGTATTTT.

V usage is TRBV20-1 and J usage is TRBJ2-1, with no clear D. This CDR3 comprises 10 residues. The germline CDR1 and CDR2 sequences are DFQATT and SNEGSKA (reference sequence). Between the trimmed V and J ends, which lost 6 bases and 7 bases, there was a span of 7 bases. DNA for the CDR3: TGCAGTGCAGAGAGTAATGAGCAGTTCTTC. It codes for CSAESNEQFF.

The chain recombines TRBV5-8 with TRBJ2-5; 7 bases line up with TRBD1. The CDR3 sequence is 14 residues long. Germline trimming cut 4 bases from V and 1 base from J; bases unmatched to any gene: 4. Germline-derived CDR1 and CDR2 are SGHTS and YDEGEE. The CDR3 loop is CASSLGQTQETQYF. CDR3 in DNA: TGTGCCAGCAGCCTGGGACAGACCCAAGAGACCCAGTACTTC.

The chain employs TRBV6-6 and TRBJ1-4; D is perhaps TRBD1 (5 bases). Germline values: CDR1 MNHNY, CDR2 SVGAGI (reference sequence). The germline V and J ends were trimmed by 8 bases and 2 bases, with 12 bases remaining between them. The CDR3 consists of 14 residues. CDR3 sequence: CASEKGFTNEKLFF. The CDR3 DNA reads TGTGCCAGCGAGAAGGGGTTTACTAATGAAAAACTGTTTTTT.

The chain has TRBV5-4 and TRBJ2-7, with D perhaps TRBD1 (6 bases). The V gene lost 4 bases and the J gene lost 4 bases, with 18 bases spanning the gap. The CDR3 covers 15 residues. Germline CDR1 SGHNT, CDR2 YYREEE (reference sequence). This CDR3 is CASSQDSRALYEQYF. For the CDR3, the DNA is TGTGCCAGCAGCCAGGACAGCCGGGCACTATACGAGCAGTACTTC.

The chain couples TRBV19 to TRBJ2-7; tentatively, D is TRBD1 (6 bases). From germline, CDR1 is LNHDA and CDR2 SQIVND (reference sequence). The germline V and J ends were trimmed by 7 bases and 2 bases, with 12 bases remaining between them. The CDR3 is made up of 13 amino acids. CDR3: CASTCRDTYEQYF. CDR3 bases: TGTGCCAGTACGTGCAGGGACACCTACGAGCAGTACTTC.

A single count supports this clone. The chain recombines TRBV5-4 with TRBJ2-5; D is possibly TRBD2 (5 bases). The germline gives CDR1 SGHNT, CDR2 YYREEE (reference sequence). The CDR3 sequence is 15 residues long. Between the trimmed V and J ends, which lost 2 bases and 0 bases, there was a span of 11 bases. CDR3 sequence reads: CASSLGRENQETQYF. Written as DNA, the CDR3 is TGTGCCAGCAGCTTAGGCCGGGAAAACCAAGAGACCCAGTACTTC.

The rearrangement uses TRBV4-1 and TRBJ1-2; 8 positions agree with TRBD1. Germline CDR1 and CDR2: MGHRA and YSYEKL. This CDR3 region has 14 residues. J gave up 10 bases and V 3 bases, and 10 bases lay outside the gene matches. The CDR3 bases are TGCGCCAGCAGCCATACAACCGGGACAGGTGCCTACACCTTC. Residues: CASSHTTGTGAYTF.

V is TRBV7-8 and J is TRBJ1-1; 10 bases align to TRBD1. The germline CDR1 and CDR2 sequences are SGHVS and FQNEAQ. This CDR3 is 15 amino acids long. The V gene end was trimmed by 6 bases and the J gene end by 1 base; junction bases not matched to a gene: 5. The CDR3 coding sequence is TGTGCCAGCAGGCGGGGACAGGGGCAGAACACTGAAGCTTTCTTT. It codes for CASRRGQGQNTEAFF.

V is TRBV3-1 (or the pseudogene TRBV3-2) and J is TRBJ2-1, with TRBD1 matching over 7 bases. The CDR3 runs 13 residues. Losses at the gene ends were 3 bases for V and 7 bases for J; bases not matched to a gene: 3. Germline CDR1 reads LGHDT; CDR2 reads YNNKEL (reference sequence). Written as DNA, the CDR3 is TGTGCCAGCAGCCACCTCAGGGGGAATGAGCAGTTCTTC. Protein: CASSHLRGNEQFF.

The chain employs TRBV28 and TRBJ1-2, with no clear D. V lost 3 bases and J lost 4, with 9 bases in between. The germline V gene encodes CDR1 MDHEN and CDR2 SYDVKM. The CDR3 covers 13 residues. CDR3 sequence: CASSLTRVYGYTF. CDR3 DNA sequence: TGTGCCAGCAGTTTGACTAGGGTCTATGGCTACACCTTC.

This chain connects TRBV7-3 to TRBJ2-2, with 8 nucleotides matching TRBD2. The CDR3 totals 15 residues. V gave up 2 bases and J gave up 5 bases; unmatched junction bases: 4. Germline V gene data show CDR1 as SGHTA and CDR2 as FQGTGA. This chain's CDR3 is CASSLAGGGTGELFF. CDR3 in DNA: TGTGCCAGCAGCTTAGCGGGAGGAGGAACCGGGGAGCTGTTTTTT.

This rearrangement joins TRBV7-8 to TRBJ1-1; a possible D gene is TRBD1 (6 bases). Germline V gives CDR1 SGHVS, CDR2 FQNEAQ. Trimming shortened V by 5 bases and J by 5 bases, and 21 bases separated the two germline ends. The CDR3 contains 16 residues. CDR3 amino acids: CASSHEQGVRWTEAFF. CDR3 coding DNA: TGTGCCAGCAGCCATGAACAGGGAGTGAGGTGGACTGAAGCTTTCTTT. Supplemented by reference TRBV7-8 and TRBJ1-1, the full variable domain reads GAGVSQSPRYKVAKRGQDVALRCDPISGHVSLFWYQQALGQGPEFLTYFQNEAQLDKSGLPSDRFFAERPEGSVSTLKIQRTQQEDSAVYLCASSHEQGVRWTEAFFGQGTRLTVV.

The chain has TRBV7-6 and TRBJ2-7; a weak D match, TRBD1 (6 bases). V lost 1 base and J lost 6, with 13 bases in between. CDR1 is SGHVS and CDR2 is FNYEAQ in the germline V gene. The CDR3 runs 14 residues. CDR3 loop: CASSLVTGPGEQYF. DNA of the CDR3: TGTGCCAGCAGCTTAGTAACAGGGCCGGGCGAGCAGTACTTC. The full variable domain, with the rest looked up from reference TRBV7-6 and TRBJ2-7, is GAGVSQSPRYKVTKRGQDVALRCDPISGHVSLYWYRQALGQGPEFLTYFNYEAQQDKSGLPNDRFSAERPEGSISTLTIQRTEQRDSAMYRCASSLVTGPGEQYFGPGTRLTVT.

The rearrangement links TRBV30 to TRBJ1-1, with 7 bases fitting TRBD1. The CDR3 totals 13 residues. Trimming at V came to 1 base and at J to 2 bases, leaving 1 base not matched to a gene. Germline loops: CDR1 GTSNPN, CDR2 SVGIG (reference sequence). The CDR3 sequence: CAWSGDSNTEAFF. The CDR3 coding sequence is TGTGCCTGGAGTGGGGACAGCAACACTGAAGCTTTCTTT.

This chain connects TRBV6-5 to TRBJ2-5, with no clear D. CDR3 length: 14 amino acids. Germline V CDR1 and CDR2: MNHEY, SVGAGI. The V gene lost 2 bases and the J gene lost 2 bases, with 9 bases spanning the gap. CDR3 protein: CASSYSTRQETQYF. The CDR3 DNA reads TGTGCCAGCAGTTACAGTACACGACAAGAGACCCAGTACTTC.

V usage is TRBV14 and J usage is TRBJ2-3; TRBD2 aligns across 9 bases. Germline-derived CDR1 and CDR2 are SGHDN and FVKESK. V shed 2 bases and J 1 base; nucleotides not matched to a gene: 10. The CDR3 is 18 amino acids. CDR3 nucleotide sequence: TGTGCCAGCAGCCAACGGCCTAGCGGGGTGTTGGGCACAGATACGCAGTATTTT. Protein sequence: CASSQRPSGVLGTDTQYF.